This T cell receptor (beta chain) comes out of a study of shared clonotypes between healthy human individuals. Trimming shortened V by 0 bases and J by 3 bases, and 9 bases separated the two germline ends. The germline V gene has CDR1 SGHAT and CDR2 FQNNGV. The CDR3 length is 14 residues. Deep-level running was used for the assay. This table comes from immunoSEQ multiplex PCR, and its TCRdb copy is limited to in-frame clones, with some not included. This table has 2 million to 3 million clones, 90% to 95% appearing once. The TCR sequence derives from a man between 18 and 29 years old in good health. The sequencing input was naive CD4+ T cells sorted from blood. The subset is: CD45RA+ positively selected. The V gene is TRBV11-2, the J gene TRBJ2-7, with D perhaps matching TRBD2 (6 bases). The CDR3 nucleotides are TGTGCCAGCAGCTTAGATGCGGGGCTCTACGAGCAGTACTTC. Translation: CASSLDAGLYEQYF.